The 25 T cell receptor beta chains given below trace back to one sample, sequenced in a study of lymphopenia after photon versus proton radiotherapy. Repertoires were generated with immunoSEQ multiplex PCR, while TCRdb's copy carries only in-frame clones and drops some. Of some 55,000 clones listed, 86% were seen once; the top ten hold roughly 2.3%. The specimen comprised peripheral blood, sampled from a patient treated with photon-based radiotherapy. These receptors came from a middle-aged man with gastric cancer.

The chain couples TRBV6-6 to TRBJ1-5; 9 nucleotides line up with TRBD1. CDR1 is MNHNY and CDR2 is SVGAGI in the germline V gene (reference sequence). V lost 0 bases and J lost 4; bases outside the gene matches: 4. The CDR3 loop spans 16 amino acids. CDR3: CASSYSETGGNQPQHF. Here the CDR3 DNA reads TGTGCCAGCAGTTACTCGGAGACAGGGGGAAATCAGCCCCAGCATTTT.

The chain combines TRBV6-5 with TRBJ2-7; D might be TRBD1 (5 bases). This CDR3 spans 14 amino acids. V was trimmed by 6 bases and J by 3 bases, leaving 15 bases between them. The germline V gene has CDR1 MNHEY and CDR2 SVGAGI. Here the CDR3 DNA reads TGTGCCAGCAGCCAGGCACCAGGGCTCTACGAGCAGTACTTC. Amino acids: CASSQAPGLYEQYF.

The chain joins TRBV14 to TRBJ1-6; weak D call: TRBD1 (5 bases). The CDR3 loop spans 16 amino acids. Germline V gives CDR1 SGHDN, CDR2 FVKESK. With 0 bases removed from V and 10 bases from J, the gap between germline ends came to 16 bases. The CDR3: CASSQDLSGSGSPLHF. The DNA for the CDR3 is TGTGCCAGCAGCCAAGATTTGTCAGGGAGTGGCTCACCCCTCCACTTT.

The V and J genes are TRBV7-9 and TRBJ2-1; D is uncertain. Germline-derived CDR1 and CDR2 are SEHNR and FQNEAQ (reference sequence). V gave up 8 bases and J gave up 7 bases, with 15 bases separating them. This CDR3 is built from 13 residues. DNA for the CDR3: TGTGCCAGCGGGATTATTACCGGTAATGAGCAGTTCTTC. Residues: CASGIITGNEQFF. Variable domain in full (rest from reference TRBV7-9 and TRBJ2-1): DTGVSQNPRHKITKRGQNVTFRCDPISEHNRLYWYRQTLGQGPEFLTYFQNEAQLEKSRLLSDRFSAERPKGSFSTLEIQRTEQGDSAMYLCASGIITGNEQFFGPGTRLTVL.

The V call is TRBV6-5, the J call TRBJ2-3; TRBD1 agrees at 10 bases. The ends lost 6 bases at V and 0 bases at J; junction bases unmatched: 3. Germline CDR1 MNHEY, CDR2 SVGAGI. The length of the CDR3 is 15 residues. CDR3 sequence: CASSLGQGSTDTQYF. DNA for the CDR3: TGTGCCAGCAGCCTGGGACAGGGGAGCACAGATACGCAGTATTTT.

CDR3 sequence: CASSLTGAYEQYF. The CDR3 DNA follows: TGTGCCAGCAGCCTTACAGGGGCCTACGAGCAGTACTTC. The rearrangement links TRBV7-8 to TRBJ2-7, with 7 bases identical to TRBD1. With V trimmed by 5 bases and J by 2 bases, 3 bases remained unmatched. Germline V gene data show CDR1 as SGHVS and CDR2 as FQNEAQ. The CDR3 sequence is 13 residues long.

This clone appeared once. The V gene is TRBV5-1, the J gene TRBJ2-6, with unresolved D. The CDR3 runs 17 residues. V was trimmed by 0 bases and J by 3 bases, leaving 13 bases between them. CDR1 SGHRS and CDR2 YFSETQ come from the germline V gene. This CDR3 is CASSLDLGKGGANVLTF. CDR3 sequence (DNA): TGCGCCAGCAGCTTGGATTTGGGCAAGGGTGGGGCCAACGTCCTGACTTTC.

This rearrangement joins TRBV18 to TRBJ2-1; D is uncertain. This CDR3 region has 13 residues. V was pared by 5 bases and J by 4 bases, with 9 bases between. Germline loops: CDR1 KGHSH, CDR2 LQKENI. The DNA for the CDR3 is TGTGCCAGCTCAGCTTTGTCTTACAATGAGCAGTTCTTC. Amino acid sequence: CASSALSYNEQFF.

This clone was counted only a few times. J is TRBJ1-2 and V is TRBV2; no firm D call. The CDR3 covers 11 residues. Trimming took 6 bases from V and 8 from J, leaving 10 bases between them. Germline loops: CDR1 SNHLY, CDR2 FYNNEI. CDR3 residues: CASRQSDGYTF. The CDR3 nucleotides read TGTGCCAGCAGACAGAGTGACGGCTACACCTTC.

The chain couples TRBV5-1 to TRBJ2-7, with D possibly called TRBD1 or TRBD2 (5 bases each). From germline, CDR1 is SGHRS and CDR2 YFSETQ. V lost 2 bases to trimming and J lost 2 bases, with 8 bases between them. The length of the CDR3 is 13 residues. CDR3 bases: TGCGCCAGCAGCTTCCGGGACGCCTACGAGCAGTACTTC. It yields the protein CASSFRDAYEQYF.

V usage is TRBV7-2 and J usage is TRBJ2-3; 12 bases map to TRBD1. Germline CDR1 is SGHTA and CDR2 is FQGNSA. This CDR3 comprises 16 residues. The ends lost 6 bases at V and 3 bases at J; junction bases unmatched: 7. Here the CDR3 DNA reads TGTGCCAGCAGGCTGGGACAGGGGGCCAGGACAGATACGCAGTATTTT. This translates into CASRLGQGARTDTQYF. The full variable domain, its missing parts supplied by reference TRBV7-2 and TRBJ2-3, is GAGVSQSPSNKVTEKGKDVELRCDPISGHTALYWYRQSLGQGLEFLIYFQGNSAPDKSGLPSDRFSAERTGGSVSTLTIQRTQQEDSAVYLCASRLGQGARTDTQYFGPGTRLTVL.

The rearrangement joins TRBV5-8 to TRBJ1-5, with TRBD1 matching over 11 bases. Losses at the gene ends were 2 bases for V and 4 bases for J; bases not matched to a gene: 2. Germline V lookup: CDR1 SGHTS, CDR2 YDEGEE. This CDR3 has 15 residues. For the CDR3, the DNA is TGTGCCAGCAGCTTAGGGGACAGGGGGAATCAGCCCCAGCATTTT. As protein: CASSLGDRGNQPQHF.

The chain links TRBV7-2 to TRBJ2-3; 12 bases match TRBD2. CDR1 is SGHTA and CDR2 is FQGNSA in the germline V gene. This CDR3 region has 16 residues. V lost 2 bases, J lost 4 bases, and 4 bases stayed unmatched. The CDR3 region is CASSLLLAGGSDTQYF. The CDR3 DNA reads as TGTGCCAGCAGCTTATTACTAGCGGGGGGATCAGATACGCAGTATTTT.

V usage is TRBV7-3 and J usage is TRBJ2-5, with D unresolved. V was pared by 1 base and J by 3 bases, with 6 bases between. CDR3 length: 13 amino acids. CDR1 SGHTA and CDR2 FQGTGA come from the germline V gene. The CDR3 coding sequence is TGTGCCAGCAGCTTAATGACGGAAGAGACCCAGTACTTC. Protein: CASSLMTEETQYF.

The chain recombines TRBV4-2 with TRBJ2-2; D is unresolved. The CDR3 is made up of 12 amino acids. Germline loops: CDR1 LGHNA, CDR2 YNFKEQ. The V end was cut by 4 bases, the J end by 4 bases, with 4 bases between. The CDR3: CASSRGTGELFF. The CDR3 nucleotides read TGTGCCAGCAGCCGTGGCACCGGGGAGCTGTTTTTT.

The V gene is TRBV6-5, the J gene TRBJ2-1, with D unclear. The CDR3 length is 14 residues. CDR1 is MNHEY and CDR2 is SVGAGI in the germline V gene. The V end was cut by 6 bases, the J end by 2 bases, with 11 bases between. The CDR3 here is CASRRQGPYNEQFF. The DNA for the CDR3 is TGTGCCAGCAGGCGTCAAGGGCCCTACAATGAGCAGTTCTTC.

V usage is TRBV4-1 and J usage is TRBJ2-1; D unclear. V gave up 1 base and J gave up 6 bases, with 4 bases separating them. From germline, CDR1 is MGHRA and CDR2 YSYEKL. The CDR3 totals 12 residues. The CDR3 region is CASSQVRNEQFF. In nucleotides, the CDR3 is TGCGCCAGCAGCCAAGTACGCAATGAGCAGTTCTTC.

J is TRBJ1-5 and V is TRBV19; 8 bases match TRBD1. CDR1 is LNHDA and CDR2 is SQIVND in the germline V gene (reference sequence). V was pared by 6 bases and J by 3 bases, with 7 bases of the junction left unmatched. This CDR3 is built from 15 residues. The CDR3 DNA reads as TGTGCCAGTAGCTCGGACAGGGCAAACAATCAGCCCCAGCATTTT. Protein product: CASSSDRANNQPQHF.

This chain joins TRBV2 and TRBJ2-7, with 9 bases lining up with TRBD1. Germline V gives CDR1 SNHLY, CDR2 FYNNEI. V shed 6 bases and J 6 bases; nucleotides not matched to a gene: 6. The CDR3 length is 13 residues. The DNA for the CDR3 is TGTGCCAGCAGGCGGACAGGGGTTGGCGAGCAGTACTTC. This gives the protein CASRRTGVGEQYF.

V usage is TRBV11-2 and J usage is TRBJ1-3; D uncertain. Trimming removed 5 bases from V and 3 bases from J, with 5 bases in between. The CDR3 is 12 amino acids. CDR1 and CDR2 from the germline V gene are SGHAT and FQNNGV. The CDR3 DNA follows: TGTGCCAGCAGCCCTAGTGGAAACACCATATATTTT. Encoded protein: CASSPSGNTIYF.

J is TRBJ1-3 and V is TRBV2; D might be TRBD1 (5 bases). The germline V gene encodes CDR1 SNHLY and CDR2 FYNNEI. The CDR3 is made up of 14 amino acids. V lost 3 bases and J 1 base, leaving 7 bases between the germline ends. CDR3 amino acids: CASSEEGSGNTIYF. The DNA of the CDR3 is TGTGCCAGCAGTGAGGAGGGGTCTGGAAACACCATATATTTT.

The chain employs TRBV7-6 and TRBJ2-5, with D perhaps TRBD2 (6 bases). The CDR3 extends over 16 amino acids. Germline V gene sequence: CDR1 SGHVS, CDR2 FNYEAQ. Trimming removed 1 base at V and 1 base at J, with 13 bases between. This CDR3 reads CASSLGAKGLQETQYF. CDR3 DNA: TGTGCCAGCAGCTTAGGGGCCAAGGGACTCCAAGAGACCCAGTACTTC.

This clone has only one observation. The chain couples TRBV11-2 to TRBJ2-1; 10 positions match TRBD2. Germline trimming cut 2 bases from V and 9 bases from J; bases unmatched to any gene: 13. The V gene's germline CDR1 is SGHAT and CDR2 FQNNGV. The CDR3 loop spans 17 amino acids. CDR3 sequence: CASSLRRLAGVLGEQFF. CDR3 bases: TGTGCCAGCAGCTTAAGGAGGCTAGCGGGGGTTCTGGGTGAGCAGTTCTTC.

In this sample, this clone turned up a few times. This sequence joins TRBV4-1 and TRBJ1-4; a weak D match, TRBD1 (5 bases). Germline-derived CDR1 and CDR2 are MGHRA and YSYEKL. CDR3 size: 14 residues. The V gene lost 3 bases and the J gene lost 3 bases, with 8 bases spanning the gap. CDR3 in amino acids: CASSQGVANEKLFF. The DNA of the CDR3 is TGCGCCAGCAGCCAGGGGGTGGCTAATGAAAAACTGTTTTTT.

This clone occurred once. This chain connects TRBV4-1 to TRBJ1-2; D possibly corresponds to TRBD1 (5 bases). Trimming left V 5 bases short and J 8 bases short, with 9 bases between. The CDR3 loop spans 11 amino acids. CDR1 MGHRA and CDR2 YSYEKL come from the germline V gene. The CDR3 DNA reads as TGCGCCAGCAGCTACGGGGGGGGCTACACCTTC. Amino acids: CASSYGGGYTF.